The clone carrying this T cell receptor beta chain has only a few counts. The data stem from a study of blood T cell repertoires in COVID-19. In the study overall: Acute and convalescent COVID-19 specimens originated in the United States, Italy and Spain. PBMCs, B-cell-depleted T cells, or T cells were the source of the cDNA or gDNA that made up the material.

In the authors' workflow: From reference gene primer amplification, estimates of nucleated cell counts were derived. The method was immunoSEQ multiplex PCR; TCRdb's version includes in-frame clones alone and lacks a portion of them. For V, J and clone size, that table is used; D and trimming come from the DNA. The sample holds under 150,000 clones; over 55% are singletons and the top ten take approximately 2.1%. This CDR3 spans 13 amino acids. V lost 7 bases to trimming and J lost 9 bases; unmatched junction nucleotides: 7. Germline loops: CDR1 MNHEY, CDR2 SVGAGI. The clonotype originates from a woman in her 70s with acute or convalescent COVID-19. Sequences were obtained from peripheral blood. This chain links TRBV6-5 with TRBJ2-1, with 9 positions matching TRBD2. This chain's CDR3 is CASKASGVTEQFF. Here the CDR3 DNA reads TGTGCCAGCAAGGCTAGCGGGGTTACTGAGCAGTTCTTC.